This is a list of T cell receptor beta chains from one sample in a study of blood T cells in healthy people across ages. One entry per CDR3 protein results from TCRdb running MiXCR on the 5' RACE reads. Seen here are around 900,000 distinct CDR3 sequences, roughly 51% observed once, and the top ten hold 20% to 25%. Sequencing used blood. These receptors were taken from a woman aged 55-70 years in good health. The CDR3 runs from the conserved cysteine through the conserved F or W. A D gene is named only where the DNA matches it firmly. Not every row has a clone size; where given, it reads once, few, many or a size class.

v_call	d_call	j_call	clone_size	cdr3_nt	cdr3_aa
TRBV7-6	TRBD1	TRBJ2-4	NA	TGTGCCAGCAGCCAGCCGGGACAGGGGAACATTCAGTACTTC	CASSQPGQGNIQYF
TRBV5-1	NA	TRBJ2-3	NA	TGCGCCAGCAGCTTTCCGGATTACAACACAGATACGCAGTATTTT	CASSFPDYNTDTQYF
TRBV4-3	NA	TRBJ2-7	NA	TGCGCCAGCAGCCAAGGGGGTGGGCTTACGAATGAGCAGTACTTC	CASSQGGGLTNEQYF
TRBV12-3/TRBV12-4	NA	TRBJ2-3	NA	TGTGCCAGCAGCAATATGAACCCAGATACGCAGTATTTT	CASSNMNPDTQYF
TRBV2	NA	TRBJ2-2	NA	TGTGCCAGCAGAGGGGACTGGAGCGAGCTGTTTTTT	CASRGDWSELFF
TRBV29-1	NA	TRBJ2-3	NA	TGCAGCTCGGCGTGGGAAATTGTAGATACGCAGTATTTT	CSSAWEIVDTQYF
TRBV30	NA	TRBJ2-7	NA	TGTGCCTGGAGTGTGATCCCGCCCATCTCCTACGAGCAGTACTTC	CAWSVIPPISYEQYF
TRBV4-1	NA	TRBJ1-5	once	TGCGCCAGCAGCCAAGAGCTCCATTTGCGGGCTCATAGCAATCAGCCCCAGCATTTT	CASSQELHLRAHSNQPQHF
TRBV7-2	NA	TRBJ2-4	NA	TGTGCCAGCAGCCCGACATTCTTGAGTAGCAGTCTAGCCAAAAACATTCAGTACTTC	CASSPTFLSSSLAKNIQYF
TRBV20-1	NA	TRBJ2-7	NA	TGCAGTGCTCGAGCATGGCCGGGTAGCTCCTACGAGCAGTACTTC	CSARAWPGSSYEQYF
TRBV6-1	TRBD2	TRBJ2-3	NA	TGTGCCAGCAGTGGTTTAGCGGGCTTCTACACAGATACGCAGTATTTT	CASSGLAGFYTDTQYF
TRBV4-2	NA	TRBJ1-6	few	TGTGCCAGCAGCCAAGTTTCGGACAGAAGTTCACCCCTCCACTTT	CASSQVSDRSSPLHF
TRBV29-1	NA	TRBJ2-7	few	TGCAGCGTCCCCGGGAACGCCTACGAGCAGTACTTC	CSVPGNAYEQYF
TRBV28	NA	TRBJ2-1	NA	TGTGCCAGCTCTCGTGAGGTATCGGCTTGGAATGAGCAGTTCTTC	CASSREVSAWNEQFF
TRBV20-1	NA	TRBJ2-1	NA	TGCAGTGCCCTGCGGTCCCCTCTCTACAATGAGCAGTTCTTC	CSALRSPLYNEQFF
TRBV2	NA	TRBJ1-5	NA	TGTGCCAGCAGTGCTGTCAGGGGCGGACAGCCCCAGCATTTT	CASSAVRGGQPQHF
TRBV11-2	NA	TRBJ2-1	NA	TGTGCCAGCAGCTTTTGGGGCTATGAGCAGTTCTTC	CASSFWGYEQFF
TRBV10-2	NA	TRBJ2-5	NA	TGCGCCAGCAGTGAGACGGGTAGGCCCAATGAGCAGTACTTC	CASSETGRPNEQYF
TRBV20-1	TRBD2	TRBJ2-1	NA	TGCAGTGCGAACAACGTGGGACTAACCTACAATGAGCAGTTCTTC	CSANNVGLTYNEQFF
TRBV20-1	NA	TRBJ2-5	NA	TGCAGTGCTAGAGTGACCCAGCTAGAGACCCAGTACTTC	CSARVTQLETQYF
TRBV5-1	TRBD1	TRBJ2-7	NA	TGCGCCAGCAGCTTGTCTAGGGGGCTCTACGAGCAGTACTTC	CASSLSRGLYEQYF
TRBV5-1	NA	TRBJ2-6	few	TGCGCCAGCAGCTTGGCCCACTCTGGGGCCAACGTCCTGACTTTC	CASSLAHSGANVLTF
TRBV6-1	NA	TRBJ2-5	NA	TGTGCCAGCAGTGAAGTCCGCCAAGAGACCCAGTACTTC	CASSEVRQETQYF
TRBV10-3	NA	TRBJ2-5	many	TGTGCCATCATGGACAGTCAAGAGACCCAGTACTTC	CAIMDSQETQYF
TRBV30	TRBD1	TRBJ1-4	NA	TGTGCCTGGAGTGAGGGGACAGGGGGCCAAGAAAAACTGTTTTTT	CAWSEGTGGQEKLFF
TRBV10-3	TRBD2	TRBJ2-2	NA	TGTGCCATAGGGTCTTTGACTAGCTTCGACGGGGAGCTGTTTTTT	CAIGSLTSFDGELFF
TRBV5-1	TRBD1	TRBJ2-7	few	TGCGCCAGCAGCTTGCTCCCGGGGGGACAGGGAAGTGGCGAGCAGTACTTC	CASSLLPGGQGSGEQYF
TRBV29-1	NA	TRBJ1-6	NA	TGCAGCGTAACGGCGGGAGCCCTCAATTCACCCCTCCACTTT	CSVTAGALNSPLHF
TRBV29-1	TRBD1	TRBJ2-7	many	TGCAGCGTTGGCGAGACAGGGGGCTACGAGCAGTACTTC	CSVGETGGYEQYF
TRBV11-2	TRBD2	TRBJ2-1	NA	TGTGCCAGCACGCGGGAGAGCTCCTACAATGAGCAGTTCTTC	CASTRESSYNEQFF
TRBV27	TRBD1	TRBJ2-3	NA	TGTGCCAGCAGTTTGACAGGGTGGACAGATACGCAGTATTTT	CASSLTGWTDTQYF
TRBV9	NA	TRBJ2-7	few	TGTGCCAGCAGCGTAGCTGCGTCCTCCTACGAGCAGTACTTC	CASSVAASSYEQYF
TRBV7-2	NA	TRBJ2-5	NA	TGTGCCAGCAGCCCACGACAGGACTTGGGGCAGTACTTC	CASSPRQDLGQYF
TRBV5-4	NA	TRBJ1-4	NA	TGTGGCAGCAGCCTAAAATCAACTAATGAAAAACTGTTTTTT	CGSSLKSTNEKLFF
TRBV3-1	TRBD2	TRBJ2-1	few	TGTGCCAGCAGCCAGTTAACTAGCGGGAGGGGCAATGAGCAGTTCTTC	CASSQLTSGRGNEQFF
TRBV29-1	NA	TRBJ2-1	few	TGCAGCGTTGAATGGGGGCAGTCCTACAATGAGCAGTTCTTC	CSVEWGQSYNEQFF
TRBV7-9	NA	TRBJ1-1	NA	TGTGCCAGCAGCTCGATTCCAGGGGCAGGGGACACTGAAGCTTTCTTT	CASSSIPGAGDTEAFF
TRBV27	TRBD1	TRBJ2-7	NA	TGTGCCAGCAGAGACCACCGGGACAGCGACACCTACGAGCAGTACTTC	CASRDHRDSDTYEQYF
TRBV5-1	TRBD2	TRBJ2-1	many	TGCGCCAGCAGCTCGTCTAGCGGGAGCTACAATGAGCAGTTCTTC	CASSSSSGSYNEQFF
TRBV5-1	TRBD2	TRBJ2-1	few	TGCGCCAGCAGCCCGCGGACTAGCGGTACCAATGAGCAGTTCTTC	CASSPRTSGTNEQFF
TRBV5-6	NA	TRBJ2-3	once	TGTGCCAGCAGCTGGGTTGGCGGTAGCACAGATACGCAGTATTTT	CASSWVGGSTDTQYF
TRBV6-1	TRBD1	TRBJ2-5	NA	TGTGCCAGCCGGGACAGGGCGGTCCAAGAGACCCAGTACTTC	CASRDRAVQETQYF
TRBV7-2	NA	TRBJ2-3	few	TGTGCCAGCAGCTCCATCCGACCGTTTATCTCAGATACGCAGTATTTT	CASSSIRPFISDTQYF
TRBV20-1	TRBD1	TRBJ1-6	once	TGCAGTGCCAAAACGGGACAGAAGTCCTATAATTCACCCCTCCACTTT	CSAKTGQKSYNSPLHF